These 19 T cell receptor beta chains were sequenced from one sample in a study of blood T cell repertoires in COVID-19. Method: immunoSEQ multiplex PCR; TCRdb's copy keeps in-frame clones and lacks some. The data show about 50,000 clones, around 85% seen once. The sequencing sample was made of peripheral blood. The origin of the receptors is a man aged 55-75 years with acute or convalescent COVID-19.

The J gene is TRBJ1-2, the V gene TRBV5-4; a weak D match, TRBD1 (6 bases). The V end lost 0 bases, the J end lost 1 base, and 10 bases lay between the germline ends. There are 15 residues in the CDR3. Germline V gene lookup returns CDR1 SGHNT and CDR2 YYREEE (reference sequence). CDR3 protein: CASSLDGGLNYGYTF. The CDR3 bases are TGTGCCAGCAGCTTGGATGGGGGCCTTAACTATGGCTACACCTTC.

Remarks on this clone: A much larger clone differs by one base, so this may be a read error. This rearrangement joins TRBV28 to TRBJ2-7; TRBD1 might be the D (6 bases). The germline V gene encodes CDR1 MDHEN and CDR2 SYDVKM. The CDR3 extends over 14 amino acids. DNA of the CDR3: TGTACCAGCAGTTTCCGGACAGACACCTACGAGCAGTACTTC. This codes for CTSSFRTDTYEQYF.

V is TRBV29-1 and J is TRBJ2-5, with TRBD1 matching 7 bases. The CDR3 loop spans 14 amino acids. With 6 bases clipped from V and 2 bases from J, the junction kept 9 bases outside the gene matches. The germline V gene encodes CDR1 SQVTM and CDR2 ANQGSEA. CDR3 nucleotides: TGCAGCGTGCAACAGGGGCGAGGACAAGAGACCCAGTACTTC. Residues: CSVQQGRGQETQYF.

This rearrangement joins TRBV5-1 to TRBJ1-2; D possibly corresponds to TRBD1 (6 bases). Looked up from germline, CDR1 is SGHRS and CDR2 is YFSETQ. The CDR3 length is 13 residues. Deletions cut 3 bases from V and 3 bases from J, with 9 bases between. The CDR3 loop is CASSSQGDYGYTF. The CDR3 region has the DNA TGCGCCAGCAGCTCACAGGGTGACTATGGCTACACCTTC.

This clone was seen once. The chain combines TRBV10-3 with TRBJ2-3; possible D gene TRBD1, 5 bases. The V gene lost 0 bases and the J gene lost 4 bases, with 8 bases spanning the gap. The CDR3 extends over 14 amino acids. The germline CDR1 and CDR2 sequences are ENHRY and SYGVKD. The CDR3 protein is CAISESEGADTQYF. The CDR3 bases are TGTGCCATCAGTGAGTCGGAAGGGGCAGATACGCAGTATTTT.

The V and J genes are TRBV4-2 and TRBJ1-2, with 7 bases that match TRBD1. V gave up 4 bases and J gave up 0 bases; unmatched junction bases: 14. CDR3 length equals 18 residues. Germline lookup yields CDR1 LGHNA and CDR2 YNFKEQ. This CDR3 is CASSLLPGQLTPNYGYTF. The CDR3 DNA is TGTGCCAGCAGCCTACTTCCGGGACAGCTCACTCCTAACTATGGCTACACCTTC.

The genes are TRBV12-3 or TRBV12-4 and TRBJ2-1, with D perhaps TRBD2 (5 bases). The CDR3 is made up of 13 amino acids. V gave up 4 bases and J gave up 6 bases, with 10 bases separating them. For the CDR3, the DNA is TGTGCCAGCAGTTCCACTAGTGCCAATGAGCAGTTCTTC. Protein: CASSSTSANEQFF.

This chain joins TRBV6-1 and TRBJ1-1; possible D gene TRBD1, 5 bases. CDR3 size: 16 residues. The germline CDR1 and CDR2 sequences are MNHNS and SASEGT. V gave up 1 base and J gave up 1 base, with 13 bases separating them. The CDR3: CASSEVPGSQNTEAFF. Written as DNA, the CDR3 is TGTGCCAGCAGTGAAGTTCCAGGGTCCCAGAACACTGAAGCTTTCTTT.

The chain couples TRBV3-1 (or the pseudogene TRBV3-2) to TRBJ1-2; 9 nucleotides agree with TRBD1. CDR1 is LGHDT, CDR2 YNNKEL, per germline (reference sequence). J was trimmed by 7 bases and V by 7 bases; bases with no gene match: 7. CDR3 length: 13 residues. For the CDR3, the DNA is TGTGCCAGCACCTCACAGGGGGCGGGTGGCTACACCTTC. Its protein product is CASTSQGAGGYTF.

V gene TRBV7-3 combines with J gene TRBJ2-3; 10 bases fit TRBD2. The CDR3 totals 16 residues. CDR1 and CDR2 from the germline V gene are SGHTA and FQGTGA. V was clipped by 5 bases and J by 1 base; unmatched bases: 6. The CDR3: CASSPMGTSGTDTQYF. The CDR3 DNA reads as TGTGCCAGCAGCCCGATGGGGACTAGCGGCACAGATACGCAGTATTTT.

This sequence joins TRBV6-5 and TRBJ1-1; tentatively, D is TRBD1 (6 bases). There are 14 residues in the CDR3. CDR1 and CDR2 from the germline V gene are MNHEY and SVGAGI. V lost 6 bases, J lost 5 bases, and 16 bases lay in between. The CDR3 nucleotides read TGTGCCAGCAGGCCCGCCGACAGGCATACTGAAGCTTTCTTT. It specifies CASRPADRHTEAFF.

The chain has TRBV28 and TRBJ1-5; possibly TRBD1 for D (5 bases). The CDR3 spans 15 residues. From germline, CDR1 is MDHEN and CDR2 SYDVKM. With 1 base removed from V and 2 bases from J, the gap between germline ends came to 9 bases. The CDR3 loop is CASSLSVGGNQPQHF. CDR3 DNA: TGTGCCAGCAGTTTATCAGTAGGGGGCAATCAGCCCCAGCATTTT.

The V and J genes are TRBV6-5 and TRBJ2-3, with a tentative D call TRBD1 (6 bases). This CDR3 region has 15 residues. From germline, CDR1 is MNHEY and CDR2 SVGAGI. Trimming stripped 6 bases from V and 1 base from J, with 14 bases between. The CDR3 is CASSDGGLGTDTQYF. Written as DNA, the CDR3 is TGTGCCAGCAGCGATGGGGGCTTAGGCACAGATACGCAGTATTTT.

This clone came up a few times. This chain links TRBV29-1 with TRBJ2-1; no firm D call. In germline, CDR1 is SQVTM, CDR2 ANQGSEA. The CDR3 totals 13 residues. V dropped 4 bases and J dropped 11 bases, with 18 bases sitting between them. CDR3 nucleotide sequence: TGCAGCGTTGGTAGCTCAAATTTTCCGCAGCAGTTCTTC. It translates to CSVGSSNFPQQFF.

This chain joins TRBV27 and TRBJ2-3, with 9 bases lining up with TRBD2. The J segment lost 0 bases and the V segment lost 5 bases, leaving 3 bases of the junction unmatched. This CDR3 is built from 15 residues. The V gene's germline CDR1 is MNHEY and CDR2 SMNVEV (reference sequence). CDR3 DNA sequence: TGTGCCAGCAGTCAGACTAGCGGCAGCACAGATACGCAGTATTTT. Translation: CASSQTSGSTDTQYF.

The J gene is TRBJ2-4, the V gene TRBV28, with a possible D match to TRBD2 (6 bases). This CDR3 has 15 amino acids. Per germline, CDR1 MDHEN and CDR2 SYDVKM. The V and J ends lost 2 bases and 3 bases respectively, with 11 bases between them. As DNA, the CDR3 is TGTGCCAGCAGTTTACTCTCCGGGGGCAAAAACATTCAGTACTTC. Amino acids: CASSLLSGGKNIQYF.

The chain couples TRBV23-1 to TRBJ1-1, with 8 bases aligning to TRBD1. TRBV23-1 is recorded as an ORF, its role being uncertain. This CDR3 spans 15 amino acids. Trimming at V came to 4 bases and at J to 4 bases, leaving 8 bases not matched to a gene. CDR3 amino acids: CASSRLDRVSTEAFF. CDR3 coding DNA: TGCGCCAGCAGTCGACTGGACAGGGTGAGCACTGAAGCTTTCTTT.

The rearrangement uses TRBV5-1 and TRBJ2-7, with 8 bases matching TRBD2. There are 18 residues in the CDR3. V shed 5 bases, J shed 5 bases, and the junction held 21 bases outside the gene matches. CDR1 and CDR2 from the germline V gene are SGHRS and YFSETQ. Here the CDR3 DNA reads TGCGCCAGCAGGGAGAGACCCTTAGGAAGCGGGAGCGCCCACGAGCAGTACTTC. It encodes CASRERPLGSGSAHEQYF. The whole variable domain, remainder taken from reference TRBV5-1 and TRBJ2-7, is KAGVTQTPRYLIKTRGQQVTLSCSPISGHRSVSWYQQTPGQGLQFLFEYFSETQRNKGNFPGRFSGRQFSNSRSEMNVSTLELGDSALYLCASRERPLGSGSAHEQYFGPGTRLTVT.

This rearrangement joins TRBV23-1 to TRBJ2-4; a possible D gene is TRBD1 (6 bases). TRBV23-1 is marked as an open reading frame, function uncertain. The V end lost 11 bases, the J end lost 1 base, and 9 bases lay between the germline ends. The CDR3 totals 12 residues. CDR3 DNA sequence: TGCGCCGGGACATCGGCCAAAAACATTCAGTACTTC. This sequence encodes CAGTSAKNIQYF.